This TCR beta chain was recovered during a study of T cell responses to AZD1222 COVID-19 vaccine. The method was immunoSEQ multiplex PCR; TCRdb's version includes in-frame clones alone and lacks a portion of them. This sample has 150,000 or so clones; approximately 95% occur once, and the top ten carry more than 0.8%. The CDR3 totals 14 residues. Germline values: CDR1 SGHRS, CDR2 YFSETQ. V was clipped by 0 bases and J by 2 bases, with 8 bases between them. The sequenced sample was peripheral blood, obtained on day 0 of MenACWY control vaccination. The clonotype was recovered from an adult in good health. V is TRBV5-1 and J is TRBJ1-2; D unclear. The CDR3 region is CASSLGRLNYGYTF. Here the CDR3 DNA reads TGCGCCAGCAGCTTGGGACGCCTAAACTATGGCTACACCTTC. Looking up the rest from reference TRBV5-1 and TRBJ1-2 gives the full variable domain: KAGVTQTPRYLIKTRGQQVTLSCSPISGHRSVSWYQQTPGQGLQFLFEYFSETQRNKGNFPGRFSGRQFSNSRSEMNVSTLELGDSALYLCASSLGRLNYGYTFGSGTRLTVV.